This T cell receptor (beta chain) was found in a study of blood T cell repertoires in COVID-19 (TCRdb year 2020). Concerning the study at large: Samples covering the acute and convalescent phases of COVID-19 were provided by collaborators in the United States, Italy and Spain. Where HLA class I and class II types were available, the types were taken from metadata supplied by the sample provider, not from assay-based typing. Sample metadata almost always included a de-identified subject ID, COVID-19 status, age in years and sex. A freely available public database, intended as a resource for researchers studying the immune response to SARS-CoV-2, is where the repertoires were released. Samples came from the ongoing ImmuneRACE study (first 160 participants) plus 1,254 subjects from 6 global collaborators. Subjects who had been exposed to COVID-19, were actively infected with it, or had recovered from it provided the deeply sampled blood TCRbeta repertoires that made up the dataset. The material from the prospective study consisted of cDNA or gDNA derived from T cells, B-cell-depleted T cells, or PBMCs. On the study overall, not on this receptor specifically: The quantity of clinical and demographic metadata differed by source and by participant and was supplied without curation.

One collaborating source in Seattle enrolled patients during active infection and followed them longitudinally through the course of disease. The collaborating institutions used their own protocols to collect whole blood in K2EDTA tubes. Collaborator samples were shipped for TCRbeta analysis as frozen whole blood, isolated PBMCs, or DNA extracted from either sample type. The germline V gene yields SGHTA for CDR1 and FQGNSA for CDR2. The CDR3 holds 14 amino acids from the cysteine to the phenylalanine. Kept here is only the CDR3 DNA, which spans 42 bases and is read in frame from base 1. V is clipped by 5 bases and J by 5 bases, and the sequence between their germline boundaries is 15 bases long. This clone was seen only once. The antigen this receptor binds is unknown. No base qualities exist here, and no much larger clone lies one base off it. The immunoSEQ Assay, a bias-controlled multiplex PCR, was used to amplify TCRbeta CDR3 regions from genomic DNA. Concerning the study's data processing: The number of nucleated cells in each sample was estimated by amplification of reference gene primers within the assay. Sequence reads were collapsed and filtered to measure the absolute abundance of every unique TCRbeta CDR3 rearrangement. For each sample, productive Simpson clonality was calculated as the square root of Simpson's diversity index over productive rearrangements. TCRdb stores this immuneACCESS table with in-frame sequences only. Part of the clones is absent; in the studies checked, under half of the shortfall reflects unresolved V genes, and no reason is known for the rest. The V and J calls and clone size are taken from that table; D and trimming were inferred from the DNA. Here the sample has about 330,000 clones; 80% to 90% occur a single time. The ten largest clones represent 9.9% of the sample.

The sequence was collected from a man younger than 40 with COVID-19, enrolled during active disease. The sequence links TRBV7-2 to TRBJ2-5; TRBD1 is a possible D gene, resting on 6 matching bases. The sequencing input was peripheral blood. The nucleotide sequence reads as follows: TGTGCCAGCAGCCGGACAGTAGCTCGGGAGACCCAGTACTTC. Its coded protein is CASSRTVARETQYF. The full variable domain, with segments outside the CDR3 supplied by the reference TRBV7-2 and TRBJ2-5 proteins, appears as GAGVSQSPSNKVTEKGKDVELRCDPISGHTALYWYRQSLGQGLEFLIYFQGNSAPDKSGLPSDRFSAERTGGSVSTLTIQRTQQEDSAVYLCASSRTVARETQYFGPGTRLLVL.